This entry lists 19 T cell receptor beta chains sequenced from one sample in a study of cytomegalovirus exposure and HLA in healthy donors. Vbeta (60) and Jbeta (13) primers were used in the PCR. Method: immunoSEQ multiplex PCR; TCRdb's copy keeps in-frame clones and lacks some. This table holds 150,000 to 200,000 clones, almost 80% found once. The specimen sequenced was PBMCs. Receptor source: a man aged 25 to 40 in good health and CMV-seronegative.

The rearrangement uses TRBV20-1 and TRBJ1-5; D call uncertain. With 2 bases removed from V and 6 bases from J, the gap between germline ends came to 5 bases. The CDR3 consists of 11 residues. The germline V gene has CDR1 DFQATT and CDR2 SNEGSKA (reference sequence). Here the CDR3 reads CSARIGQPQHF. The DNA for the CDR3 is TGCAGTGCTAGAATCGGTCAGCCCCAGCATTTT.

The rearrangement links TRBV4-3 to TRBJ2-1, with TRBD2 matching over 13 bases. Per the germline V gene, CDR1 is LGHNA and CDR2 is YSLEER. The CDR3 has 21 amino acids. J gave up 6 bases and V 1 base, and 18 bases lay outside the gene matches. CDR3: CASSQVGPGLAGKGPLNEQFF. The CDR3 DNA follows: TGCGCCAGCAGCCAAGTGGGACCGGGACTAGCGGGAAAGGGCCCTCTCAATGAGCAGTTCTTC.

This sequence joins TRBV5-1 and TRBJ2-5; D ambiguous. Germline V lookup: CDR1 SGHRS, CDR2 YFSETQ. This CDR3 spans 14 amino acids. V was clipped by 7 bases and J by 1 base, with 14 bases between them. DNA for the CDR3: TGCGCCAGCGGCCTAGGCGTGGTCCAAGAGACCCAGTACTTC. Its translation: CASGLGVVQETQYF.

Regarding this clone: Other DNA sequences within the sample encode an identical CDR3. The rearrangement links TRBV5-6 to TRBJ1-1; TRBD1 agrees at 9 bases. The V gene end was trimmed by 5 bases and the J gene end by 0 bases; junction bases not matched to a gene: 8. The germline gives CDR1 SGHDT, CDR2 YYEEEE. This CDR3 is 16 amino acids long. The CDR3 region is CASSQGTGNMNTEAFF. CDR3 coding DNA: TGTGCCAGCAGTCAGGGGACAGGGAATATGAACACTGAAGCTTTCTTT.

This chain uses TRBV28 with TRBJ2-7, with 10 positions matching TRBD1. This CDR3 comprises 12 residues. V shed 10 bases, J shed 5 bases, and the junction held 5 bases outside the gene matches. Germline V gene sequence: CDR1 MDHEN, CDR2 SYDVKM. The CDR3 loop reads CATGQGGNEQYF. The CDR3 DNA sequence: TGTGCCACCGGACAGGGGGGAAACGAGCAGTACTTC.

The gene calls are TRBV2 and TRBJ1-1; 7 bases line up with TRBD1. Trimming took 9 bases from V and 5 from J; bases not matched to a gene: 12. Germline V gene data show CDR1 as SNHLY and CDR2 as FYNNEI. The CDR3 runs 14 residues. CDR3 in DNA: TGTGCCAGGAAGGACAGGCCAAATAAGACTGAAGCTTTCTTT. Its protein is CARKDRPNKTEAFF.

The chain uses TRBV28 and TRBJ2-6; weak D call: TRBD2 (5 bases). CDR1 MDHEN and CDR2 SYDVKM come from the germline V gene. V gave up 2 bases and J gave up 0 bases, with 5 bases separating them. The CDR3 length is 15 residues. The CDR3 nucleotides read TGTGCCAGCAGTTTAGGACTCTCTGGGGCCAACGTCCTGACTTTC. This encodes CASSLGLSGANVLTF.

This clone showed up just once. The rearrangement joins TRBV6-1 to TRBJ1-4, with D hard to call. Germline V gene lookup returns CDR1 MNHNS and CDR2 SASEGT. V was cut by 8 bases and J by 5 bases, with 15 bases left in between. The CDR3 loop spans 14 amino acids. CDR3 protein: CASVLGRPNEKLFF. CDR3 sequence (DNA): TGTGCCAGCGTTTTAGGCAGGCCCAATGAAAAACTGTTTTTT.

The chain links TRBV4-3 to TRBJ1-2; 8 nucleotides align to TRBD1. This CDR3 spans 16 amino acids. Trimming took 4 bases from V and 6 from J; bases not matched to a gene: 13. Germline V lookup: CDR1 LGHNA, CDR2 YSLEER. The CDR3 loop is CASSLLRQGTGNGYTF. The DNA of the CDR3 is TGCGCCAGCAGCCTCCTGAGACAGGGGACGGGTAATGGCTACACCTTC.

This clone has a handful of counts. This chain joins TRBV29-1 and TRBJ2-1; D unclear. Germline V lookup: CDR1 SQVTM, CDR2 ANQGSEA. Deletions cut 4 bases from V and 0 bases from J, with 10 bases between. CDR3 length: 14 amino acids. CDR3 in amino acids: CSVAEYPSYNEQFF. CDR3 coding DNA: TGCAGCGTTGCGGAGTATCCCTCCTACAATGAGCAGTTCTTC.

CDR3 sequence (DNA): TGTGCCAGCAGGGTCCGGGATCGCTCTGGAAACACCATATATTTT. Protein: CASRVRDRSGNTIYF. J is TRBJ1-3 and V is TRBV7-2; no clear D. The CDR3 is 15 amino acids. Trimming left V 6 bases short and J 0 bases short, with 12 bases between. CDR1 is SGHTA, CDR2 FQGNSA, per germline.

The CDR3 is CAWSVAKNIQYF. In DNA, the CDR3 is TGTGCCTGGAGCGTAGCCAAAAACATTCAGTACTTC. V gene TRBV30 combines with J gene TRBJ2-4; D is undetermined. The CDR3 length is 12 residues. Germline-derived CDR1 and CDR2 are GTSNPN and SVGIG (reference sequence). V lost 3 bases, J lost 0 bases, and 3 bases lay in between. The complete variable domain, with remaining parts taken from reference TRBV30 and TRBJ2-4, reads SQTIHQWPATLVQPVGSPLSLECTVEGTSNPNLYWYRQAAGRGLQLLFYSVGIGQISSEVPQNLSASRPQDRQFILSSKKLLLSDSGFYLCAWSVAKNIQYFGAGTRLSVL.

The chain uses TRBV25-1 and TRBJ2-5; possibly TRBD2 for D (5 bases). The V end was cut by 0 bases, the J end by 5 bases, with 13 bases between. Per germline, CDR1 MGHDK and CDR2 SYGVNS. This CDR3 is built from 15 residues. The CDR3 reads CASSEYKAVWETQYF. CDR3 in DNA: TGTGCCAGCAGTGAATATAAAGCGGTTTGGGAGACCCAGTACTTC.

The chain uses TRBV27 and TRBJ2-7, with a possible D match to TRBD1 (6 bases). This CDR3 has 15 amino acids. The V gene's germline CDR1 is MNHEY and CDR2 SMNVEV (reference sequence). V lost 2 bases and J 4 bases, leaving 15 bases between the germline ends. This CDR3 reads CASSLITGSVYEQYF. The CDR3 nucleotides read TGTGCCAGCAGTTTAATTACAGGGAGTGTATACGAGCAGTACTTC.

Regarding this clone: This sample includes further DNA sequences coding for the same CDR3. The CDR3 loop is CASSSRTTGYSNQPQHF. The CDR3 nucleotides read TGTGCCAGCAGTTCCCGGACTACTGGGTATAGCAATCAGCCCCAGCATTTT. The chain has TRBV7-2 and TRBJ1-5; D is undetermined. The germline CDR1 and CDR2 sequences are SGHTA and FQGNSA. The V and J ends lost 6 bases and 0 bases respectively, with 18 bases between them. The CDR3 contains 17 residues. Together with reference TRBV7-2 and TRBJ1-5, the CDR3 gives the full variable domain: GAGVSQSPSNKVTEKGKDVELRCDPISGHTALYWYRQSLGQGLEFLIYFQGNSAPDKSGLPSDRFSAERTGGSVSTLTIQRTQQEDSAVYLCASSSRTTGYSNQPQHFGDGTRLSIL.

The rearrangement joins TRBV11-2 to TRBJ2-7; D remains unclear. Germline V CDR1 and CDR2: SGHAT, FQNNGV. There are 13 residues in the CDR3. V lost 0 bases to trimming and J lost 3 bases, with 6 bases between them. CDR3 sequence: CASSLENSYEQYF. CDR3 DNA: TGTGCCAGCAGCTTAGAAAACAGCTACGAGCAGTACTTC.

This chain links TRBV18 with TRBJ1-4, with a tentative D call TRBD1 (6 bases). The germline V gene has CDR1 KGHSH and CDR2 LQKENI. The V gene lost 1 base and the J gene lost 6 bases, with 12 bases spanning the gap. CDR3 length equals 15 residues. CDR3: CASSPLKPGDEKLFF. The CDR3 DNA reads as TGTGCCAGCTCACCACTGAAACCAGGGGATGAAAAACTGTTTTTT.

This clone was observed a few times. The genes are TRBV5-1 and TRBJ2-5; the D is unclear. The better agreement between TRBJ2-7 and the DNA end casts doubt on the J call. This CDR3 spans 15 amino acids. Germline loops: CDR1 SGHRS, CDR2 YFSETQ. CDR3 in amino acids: CASSLFDSLTYEQYF. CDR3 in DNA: TGCGCCAGCAGTCTCTTCGATTCACTAACCTACGAGCAGTACTTC.

CDR3 in amino acids: CASLIPGQIFTEQYF. The CDR3, as DNA: TGTGCCAGCCTTATTCCGGGACAGATTTTTACCGAGCAGTACTTC. The V gene is TRBV6-1, the J gene TRBJ2-7; 7 bases are shared with TRBD1. Germline V CDR1 and CDR2: MNHNS, SASEGT. CDR3 length: 15 residues. Unmatched junction bases numbered 16, after V lost 8 bases and J lost 6 bases.